The entry below describes one T cell receptor beta chain. Its antigen is still unknown. This record belongs to a study of T cell responses to AZD1222 COVID-19 vaccine. Findings of the study overall: With two AZD1222 doses given, Spike-specific TCR breadth and depth both rose. No day 14 peak samples; only post-peak repertoires were characterized. Variant regions that are unmutated are reportedly the target of nearly half of spike-specific TCRs.

Only in-frame clones appear in the TCRdb table, and some are missing; sequencing was by immunoSEQ multiplex PCR. The sample has over 150,000 clones; less than 90% are singletons. This CDR3 spans 16 amino acids. Germline-derived CDR1 and CDR2 are MNHEY and SMNVEV (reference sequence). The V gene end was trimmed by 5 bases and the J gene end by 0 bases; junction bases not matched to a gene: 7. This sequence joins TRBV27 and TRBJ1-5; 7 bases are shared with TRBD1. The sequence came from an adult in good health. This material consisted of peripheral blood, taken on day 0 of MenACWY control vaccination. The CDR3 region has the DNA TGTGCCAGCAGTCGGGGACAGCCTTATAGCAATCAGCCCCAGCATTTT. Amino acid sequence: CASSRGQPYSNQPQHF.